This record concerns one T cell receptor (beta chain) sequence. Its antigen is unknown. Using immunoSEQ multiplex PCR, the repertoire was profiled, and TCRdb retains in-frame clones only, with some absent. In the table there are around 420,000 clones, around 89% of which are singletons. The treatment was: around 19 received Ad26.COV2.S at low or high dose, single or two shots; several received placebo; per-sample allocation not given. After the first vaccine or placebo injection, samples were drawn on day 63. The CDR3 runs 18 residues. This record belongs to a study of Ad26.COV2.S vaccination and SARS-CoV-2 variants. Study at large: The study gave Ad26.COV2.S intramuscularly, once or twice 56 days apart. Study findings and constraints: Ad26.COV2.S recipients had broader spike-specific TCRs (P = 0.0014).

The chain recombines TRBV21-1 with TRBJ1-6; the D call of TRBD1 is as the table states it, not checked on the DNA. TRBV21-1 is labeled a pseudogene. This receptor was obtained from a person between 18 and 65 years old who received the Ad26.COV2.S COVID-19 vaccine or a placebo. Sequencing was performed on peripheral blood, taken in a trial of Ad26.COV2.S vaccine versus placebo. In DNA, the CDR3 is TGTGCCAGCAGCCCTAAGGGGGGACAGGGGCGAGATAATTCACCCCTCCACTTT. Encoded protein: CASSPKGGQGRDNSPLHF.